A single sample gave rise to the 5 T cell receptor beta chains below, sequenced in a study of blood T cell repertoires in COVID-19. Profiled with immunoSEQ multiplex PCR; TCRdb holds only in-frame clones, not every one. The profile shows under 80,000 clones, 65% to 90% of them singletons. Sequences were obtained from peripheral blood. These TCRs come from a man older than 75 with acute or convalescent COVID-19.

In this sample, this clone turned up a few times. The DNA for the CDR3 is TGTGCCAGCAGCCGGTTGACAGGGGCGAACACTGAAGCTTTCTTT. It translates to CASSRLTGANTEAFF. The chain recombines TRBV14 with TRBJ1-1, with 8 bases matching TRBD1. The CDR3 extends over 15 amino acids. After removal of 4 bases from V and 1 base from J, the junction contained 5 bases not matched to a gene. Germline V CDR1 and CDR2: SGHDN, FVKESK.

The rearrangement uses TRBV3-1 (or the pseudogene TRBV3-2) and TRBJ2-3; 8 nucleotides align to TRBD2. The CDR3 length is 17 residues. The V gene's germline CDR1 is LGHDT and CDR2 YNNKEL (reference sequence). The ends lost 4 bases at V and 3 bases at J; junction bases unmatched: 12. The CDR3 bases are TGTGCCAGCAGCCTAGGGATCGGCGGGGGGACGACAGATACGCAGTATTTT. Its translation: CASSLGIGGGTTDTQYF.

The chain couples TRBV2 to TRBJ2-7; no clear D. The CDR3 is 13 residues long. Deletions cut 2 bases from V and 6 bases from J, with 11 bases between. Per germline, CDR1 SNHLY and CDR2 FYNNEI. The CDR3 DNA reads TGTGCCAGCAGTGAAAACTCCCTACGCGAGCAGTACTTC. It specifies CASSENSLREQYF. Filled out from reference TRBV2 and TRBJ2-7, the complete variable domain reads EPEVTQTPSHQVTQMGQEVILRCVPISNHLYFYWYRQILGQKVEFLVSFYNNEISEKSEIFDDQFSVERPDGSNFTLKIRSTKLEDSAMYFCASSENSLREQYFGPGTRLTVT.

J is TRBJ1-3 and V is TRBV9; tentatively, D is TRBD1 (6 bases). V gave up 2 bases and J gave up 3 bases, with 15 bases separating them. The CDR3 extends over 16 amino acids. Germline CDR1 and CDR2: SGDLS and YYNGEE. DNA for the CDR3: TGTGCCAGCAGCGTTCGGGTGGGGGCCTTTGGAAACACCATATATTTT. Amino acids: CASSVRVGAFGNTIYF.

The rearrangement uses TRBV5-1 and TRBJ1-2; no definite D call. This CDR3 is 14 amino acids long. With 4 bases removed from V and 2 bases from J, the gap between germline ends came to 12 bases. Germline loops: CDR1 SGHRS, CDR2 YFSETQ. CDR3 in amino acids: CASSREGSNYGYTF. Here the CDR3 DNA reads TGCGCCAGCAGCAGGGAGGGTTCAAACTATGGCTACACCTTC.